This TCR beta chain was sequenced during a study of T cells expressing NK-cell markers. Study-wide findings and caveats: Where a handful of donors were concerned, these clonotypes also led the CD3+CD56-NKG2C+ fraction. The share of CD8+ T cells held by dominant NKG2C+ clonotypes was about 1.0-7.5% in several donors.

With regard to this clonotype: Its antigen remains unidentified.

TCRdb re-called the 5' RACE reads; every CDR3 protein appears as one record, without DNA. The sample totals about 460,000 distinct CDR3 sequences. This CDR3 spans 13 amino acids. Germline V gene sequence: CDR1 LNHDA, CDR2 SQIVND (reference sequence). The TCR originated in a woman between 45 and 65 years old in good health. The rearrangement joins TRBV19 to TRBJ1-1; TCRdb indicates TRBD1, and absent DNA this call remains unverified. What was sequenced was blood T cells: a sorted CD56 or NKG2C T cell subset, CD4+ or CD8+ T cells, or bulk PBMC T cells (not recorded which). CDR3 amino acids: CASSYRGSGKAFF.